Presented here are 10 T cell receptor beta chains from one specimen sequenced in a study of human T cells and chemical hapten exposure. From the RACE reads, TCRdb called clonotypes with MiXCR, one entry per CDR3 protein. This table has around 100,000 distinct CDR3 sequences, approximately 9.9% appearing once. Indicated time point: patch test 1, 2 weeks after DPC sensitization. The sample's treatment: therapeutic diphenylcyclopropenone sensitization with weekly scalp DPC. The input for sequencing was whole blood, taken in connection with sensitization to the hapten diphenylcyclopropenone (DPC). Receptors originate from a woman in her thirties or forties with alopecia areata. Some clones in this sample may be carry-over from other donors' samples.

There are a few counts of this clonotype. V is TRBV2 and J is TRBJ2-5; 11 nucleotides line up with TRBD2. Germline V gene data show CDR1 as SNHLY and CDR2 as FYNNEI. Trimming removed 5 bases from V and 4 bases from J; junction bases left unmatched: 6. CDR3 length: 15 amino acids. The CDR3: CASSIAGGPGETQYF. Here the CDR3 DNA reads TGTGCCAGCAGTATAGCGGGAGGGCCGGGAGAGACCCAGTACTTC.

This clonotype was detected ten times or more. The rearrangement uses TRBV6-4 and TRBJ1-1; D is unclear. From germline, CDR1 is MRHNA and CDR2 SNTAGT. V shed 5 bases and J shed 0 bases, with 13 bases lying between them. The length of the CDR3 is 15 residues. The CDR3 loop reads CASSRRGGMNTEAFF. The CDR3 nucleotides are TGTGCCAGCAGTCGACGAGGAGGGATGAACACTGAAGCTTTCTTT.

In its sample, this clonotype was seen a few times. The rearrangement links TRBV11-2 to TRBJ2-1; D not resolved. CDR3 length: 13 residues. Trimming took off 5 bases at V and 2 bases at J, with 7 bases between the two ends. Germline lookup yields CDR1 SGHAT and CDR2 FQNNGV. The CDR3 protein is CASSLAPYNEQFF. The CDR3 bases are TGTGCCAGCAGCCTCGCCCCCTACAATGAGCAGTTCTTC. Combining the CDR3 with reference TRBV11-2 and TRBJ2-1 gives the whole variable domain EAGVAQSPRYKIIEKRQSVAFWCNPISGHATLYWYQQILGQGPKLLIQFQNNGVVDDSQLPKDRFSAERLKGVDSTLKIQPAKLEDSAVYLCASSLAPYNEQFFGPGTRLTVL.

This clonotype was recorded many times. The genes are TRBV11-2 and TRBJ2-1; no definite D call. There are 16 residues in the CDR3. V gave up 3 bases and J gave up 0 bases, with 12 bases separating them. Germline assignment: CDR1 SGHAT and CDR2 FQNNGV. The CDR3 sequence is CASSFRGDSSYNEQFF. The CDR3 bases are TGTGCCAGCAGCTTCCGCGGAGATAGCTCCTACAATGAGCAGTTCTTC.

The chain employs TRBV7-2 and TRBJ1-5, with a tentative D call TRBD1 (6 bases). V was cut by 5 bases and J by 6 bases, with 35 bases left in between. Germline V gene sequence: CDR1 SGHTA, CDR2 FQGNSA. The CDR3 extends over 21 amino acids. CDR3 in DNA: TGTGCCAGCAGCCTCCAACCGGCAGGGACATTTGGTATGGCTGCAGGTCAGCCCCAGCATTTT. Translation: CASSLQPAGTFGMAAGQPQHF. The complete variable domain, with remaining parts taken from reference TRBV7-2 and TRBJ1-5, reads GAGVSQSPSNKVTEKGKDVELRCDPISGHTALYWYRQSLGQGLEFLIYFQGNSAPDKSGLPSDRFSAERTGGSVSTLTIQRTQQEDSAVYLCASSLQPAGTFGMAAGQPQHFGDGTRLSIL.

V usage is TRBV2 and J usage is TRBJ2-7, with D perhaps matching TRBD2 (6 bases). This CDR3 has 15 amino acids. V was clipped by 8 bases and J by 0 bases, with 17 bases between them. Per germline, CDR1 SNHLY and CDR2 FYNNEI. The CDR3, as DNA: TGTGCCAGCTGGGCGGGGCAATTCAGCTCCTACGAGCAGTACTTC. This translates into CASWAGQFSSYEQYF.

There are a few counts of this clonotype. This chain uses TRBV7-9 with TRBJ2-1; TRBD1 matches 9 bases. Germline CDR1 reads SEHNR; CDR2 reads FQNEAQ (reference sequence). Germline trimming cut 3 bases from V and 9 bases from J; bases unmatched to any gene: 6. The CDR3 consists of 14 residues. This CDR3 reads CASSLDRGMGEQFF. CDR3 sequence (DNA): TGTGCCAGCAGCTTGGACAGGGGAATGGGTGAGCAGTTCTTC.

This clonotype was counted between two and nine times. This chain joins TRBV6-5 and TRBJ1-2, with D perhaps matching TRBD1 (5 bases). This CDR3 region has 16 residues. The ends were cut back, 7 bases at V and 5 bases at J, with 23 bases in the middle. CDR1 MNHEY and CDR2 SVGAGI come from the germline V gene. The CDR3: CASTRRAGPPGYGYTF. CDR3 bases: TGTGCCAGCACCCGACGTGCAGGCCCCCCAGGGTATGGCTACACCTTC.

This clonotype was seen ten or more times. The chain combines TRBV20-1 with TRBJ2-3; D not resolved. Between the trimmed V and J ends, which lost 3 bases and 0 bases, there was a span of 10 bases. Germline loops: CDR1 DFQATT, CDR2 SNEGSKA (reference sequence). The CDR3 covers 14 residues. The CDR3 DNA is TGCAGTGCTAGTCCCTCTCCTAGCACAGATACGCAGTATTTT. Its protein is CSASPSPSTDTQYF.

This clonotype was found a few times. The chain carries TRBV3-1 and TRBJ2-2; possibly TRBD2 for D (6 bases). Germline assignment: CDR1 LGHDT and CDR2 YNNKEL (reference sequence). V was clipped by 6 bases and J by 8 bases, with 16 bases between them. The CDR3 is 14 amino acids. CDR3 coding DNA: TGTGCCAGCAGACCCGACGGACTATGGGGGGAGCTGTTTTTT. Amino acid sequence: CASRPDGLWGELFF.